Listed here are 3 T cell receptor beta chains from one sample, sequenced in a study of breast tumors, draining lymph nodes, adjacent tissues. The lymph nodes were axillary draining lymph nodes from breast cancer patients. TCRdb redid the calling of the multiplex PCR reads with MiXCR, one entry per CDR3 protein. Of hundreds of thousands of distinct CDR3 sequences in the sample, 32% were seen once. Sequenced: axillary lymph node tissue. These receptors were collected from a female donor with breast cancer. Some clones in this sample may be carry-over from other donors' samples.

The gene calls are TRBV9 and TRBJ2-1; maybe TRBD2 (6 bases). CDR1 is SGDLS, CDR2 YYNGEE, per germline. The V and J ends lost 0 bases and 6 bases respectively, with 13 bases between them. The CDR3 covers 15 residues. As DNA, the CDR3 is TGTGCCAGCAGCGTAGTGGGGGGACTCCTCAATGAGCAGTTCTTC. It specifies CASSVVGGLLNEQFF.

This clonotype occurred many times. The rearrangement uses TRBV11-3 and TRBJ2-7; possibly TRBD1 for D (5 bases). This CDR3 has 14 amino acids. Germline V gives CDR1 SGHNT, CDR2 YENEEA. Trimming cost V 8 bases and J 0 bases, with 14 bases left between them. The DNA for the CDR3 is TGTGCCAGCGCCGTGGGGCAGGTCTCCTACGAGCAGTACTTC. Translation gives CASAVGQVSYEQYF.

The chain recombines TRBV7-2 with TRBJ2-1; 9 positions agree with TRBD2. Germline V gene data show CDR1 as SGHTA and CDR2 as FQGNSA. The CDR3 extends over 17 amino acids. V was clipped by 1 base and J by 5 bases; unmatched bases: 9. CDR3 sequence: CASSLVSTGTSHNEQFF. The CDR3, as DNA: TGTGCCAGCAGCTTAGTGTCAACCGGGACTAGCCACAATGAGCAGTTCTTC.